The clone carrying this T cell receptor (beta chain) was seen ten or more times. What it recognizes is unknown. The sample belongs to a study of T cells in Graves' hyperthyroidism and ophthalmopathy. Germline V CDR1 and CDR2: SGHNT, YENEEA. Trimming stripped 1 base from V and 4 bases from J, with 7 bases between. The CDR3 is made up of 14 amino acids. Study-level findings and limits: Blood also contained most expanded thyroid clonotypes above 0.001.

Amplification of TCR beta CDR3 regions was performed using RNA transcripts as template. The primer set for the first-round RT-PCR of the TCR CDR3 was HTBI. TCRdb called the multiplex PCR reads again in MiXCR, with one record for every CDR3 protein. The table has under 250,000 distinct CDR3 sequences, 17% seen once. J is TRBJ1-4 and V is TRBV11-3; the D is unclear. The receptor was derived from a man aged 45 to 65 with Graves' hyperthyroidism. Sequencing was carried out using blood. CDR3 in DNA: TGTGCCAGCAGCTTAGGATCCGATAATGAAAAACTGTTTTTT. Translation gives CASSLGSDNEKLFF.